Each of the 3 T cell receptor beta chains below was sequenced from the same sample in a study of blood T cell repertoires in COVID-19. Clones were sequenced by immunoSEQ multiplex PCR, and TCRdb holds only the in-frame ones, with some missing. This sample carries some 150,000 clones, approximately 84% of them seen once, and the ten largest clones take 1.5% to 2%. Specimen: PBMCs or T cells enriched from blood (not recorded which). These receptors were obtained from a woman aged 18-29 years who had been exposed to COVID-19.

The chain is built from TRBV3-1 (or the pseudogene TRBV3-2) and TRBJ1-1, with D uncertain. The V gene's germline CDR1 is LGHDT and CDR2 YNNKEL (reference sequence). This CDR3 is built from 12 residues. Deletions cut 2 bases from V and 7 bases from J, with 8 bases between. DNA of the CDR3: TGTGCCAGCAGCCAAACAAATTTTGAAGCTTTCTTT. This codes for CASSQTNFEAFF.

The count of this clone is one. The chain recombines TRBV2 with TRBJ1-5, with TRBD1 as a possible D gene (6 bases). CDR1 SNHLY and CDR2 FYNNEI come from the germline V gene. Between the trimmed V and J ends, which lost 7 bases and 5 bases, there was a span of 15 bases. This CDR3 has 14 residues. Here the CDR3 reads CASTKSDRYQPQHF. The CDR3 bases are TGTGCCAGCACCAAATCGGACAGATATCAGCCCCAGCATTTT.

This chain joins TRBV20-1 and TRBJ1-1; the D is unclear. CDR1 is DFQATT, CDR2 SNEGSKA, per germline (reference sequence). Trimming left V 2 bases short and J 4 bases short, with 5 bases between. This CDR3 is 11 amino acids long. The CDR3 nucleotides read TGCAGTGCTAGATACGGCACTGAAGCTTTCTTT. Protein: CSARYGTEAFF.